This T cell receptor (beta chain) was retrieved from a study of graft-versus-host responses after intestinal transplantation. Study-level background: Every one of the recipients received anti-thymocyte globulin induction and afterwards took tacrolimus and steroids for around three years. Study conclusions and caveats: The authors found GvH clones in recipient marrow, some appearing first in ileum or blood.

With respect to this clone: Its antigen remains unknown. Mismatch with germline at one junction end may stem from a read error.

The CDR3 contains 13 residues. Germline V gene lookup returns CDR1 SGHRS and CDR2 YFSETQ. Using immunoSEQ multiplex PCR, the repertoire was profiled, and TCRdb retains in-frame clones only, with some absent. This table has around 43,000 clones, roughly 91% appearing once. The chain couples TRBV5-1 to TRBJ1-2; perhaps TRBD1 as D (6 bases). The sequences come from PBMCs, collected 524 days after transplant. This receptor was taken from a human patient who received an intestinal transplant, so some T cells may come from the graft donor. The CDR3 sequence is CASSPSLQGTSSF. Written as DNA, the CDR3 is TGCGCCAGCAGCCCGAGCTTGCAGGGGACTTCCTCCTTC.